Listed here are 26 T cell receptor beta chains from one sample, sequenced in a study of identical twins. TCRdb reanalysed the 5' RACE reads using MiXCR and keeps one entry per CDR3 protein. The profile shows under 400,000 distinct CDR3 sequences, roughly 9% of them singletons. The sequenced sample was naive T cells sorted from blood. These receptor sequences come from a woman aged 50 to 60 in good health.

This clonotype has ten or more counts. The J gene is TRBJ2-5, the V gene TRBV29-1; TRBD2 is a possible D gene (6 bases). The CDR3 length is 15 residues. Germline lookup yields CDR1 SQVTM and CDR2 ANQGSEA. Trimming shortened V by 8 bases and J by 0 bases, and 19 bases separated the two germline ends. CDR3 sequence (DNA): TGCAGCACTGAGGAGGGGTACCCCAACCAAGAGACCCAGTACTTC. It is translated as CSTEEGYPNQETQYF.

The gene calls are TRBV3-1 and TRBJ2-4; D tentatively reads TRBD1 or TRBD2 (5 bases each). The germline CDR1 and CDR2 sequences are LGHDT and YNNKEL (reference sequence). V lost 3 bases to trimming and J lost 2 bases, with 14 bases between them. The CDR3 extends over 16 amino acids. This CDR3 is CASSHGARFTKNIQYF. As DNA, the CDR3 is TGTGCCAGCAGCCACGGGGCGAGATTTACCAAAAACATTCAGTACTTC.

This chain's CDR3 is CASSQESRESNEQFF. CDR3 bases: TGCGCCAGCAGCCAAGAATCACGGGAAAGCAATGAGCAGTTCTTC. V usage is TRBV4-1 and J usage is TRBJ2-1; tentatively, D is TRBD2 (5 bases). V was clipped by 0 bases and J by 6 bases, with 12 bases between them. The CDR3 totals 15 residues. CDR1 is MGHRA and CDR2 is YSYEKL in the germline V gene.

The chain has TRBV4-1 and TRBJ2-1; 8 bases align to TRBD1. The V segment lost 2 bases and the J segment 9 bases; nucleotides outside the gene matches: 12. This CDR3 comprises 16 residues. CDR1 and CDR2 from the germline V gene are MGHRA and YSYEKL. This CDR3 is CASSQIRGQERAEQFF. CDR3 DNA: TGCGCCAGCAGCCAAATACGGGGACAGGAAAGAGCTGAGCAGTTCTTC.

This clonotype came up a few times. The rearrangement links TRBV6-1 to TRBJ1-2; possibly TRBD1 for D (5 bases). Trimming shortened V by 9 bases and J by 8 bases, and 7 bases separated the two germline ends. CDR1 MNHNS and CDR2 SASEGT come from the germline V gene. CDR3 size: 9 residues. CDR3 sequence reads: CARRGGYTF. CDR3 bases: TGTGCCAGGCGGGGGGGCTACACCTTC.

This clonotype came up a few times. The rearrangement joins TRBV12-3 or TRBV12-4 to TRBJ2-7, with 11 nucleotides matching TRBD1. V shed 6 bases, J shed 6 bases, and the junction held 10 bases outside the gene matches. The CDR3 runs 15 residues. In DNA form, the CDR3 reads TGTGCCAGCAGCCCCCGGTCGGGGACAGGGGGCGAGCAGTACTTC. Amino acids: CASSPRSGTGGEQYF.

This chain links TRBV20-1 with TRBJ2-7; TRBD1 agrees at 7 bases. The J segment lost 3 bases and the V segment lost 1 base, leaving 6 bases of the junction unmatched. This CDR3 contains 14 residues. Germline V CDR1 and CDR2: DFQATT, SNEGSKA (reference sequence). CDR3 sequence reads: CSARGDSDFYEQYF. DNA of the CDR3: TGCAGTGCTAGAGGGGACAGCGATTTCTACGAGCAGTACTTC.

This clonotype was counted at least ten times. The rearrangement links TRBV2 to TRBJ1-2; no definite D call. Germline-derived CDR1 and CDR2 are SNHLY and FYNNEI. The V and J ends lost 7 bases and 7 bases respectively, with 13 bases between them. There are 12 residues in the CDR3. CDR3 region: CASKGGRVGYTF. DNA for the CDR3: TGTGCCAGCAAGGGCGGTAGAGTTGGCTACACCTTC.

This chain's CDR3 is CASSEEDEKLFF. Written as DNA, the CDR3 is TGTGCCAGCAGTGAAGAAGACGAAAAACTGTTTTTT. The chain is built from TRBV6-1 and TRBJ1-4; D is unresolved. The germline V gene has CDR1 MNHNS and CDR2 SASEGT. V was clipped by 1 base and J by 8 bases, with 5 bases between them. The CDR3 loop spans 12 amino acids.

CDR3 in DNA: TGCAGTGCTAGAGATAGGAGGCCTGAAGCTTTCTTT. It encodes CSARDRRPEAFF. This sequence joins TRBV20-1 and TRBJ1-1; D unresolved. This CDR3 comprises 12 residues. V shed 0 bases and J shed 6 bases, with 8 bases lying between them. Germline V gives CDR1 DFQATT, CDR2 SNEGSKA (reference sequence).

The chain is built from TRBV29-1 and TRBJ2-5; 7 bases line up with TRBD2. CDR1 is SQVTM and CDR2 is ANQGSEA in the germline V gene. V shed 4 bases, J shed 4 bases, and the junction held 9 bases outside the gene matches. The CDR3 consists of 14 residues. For the CDR3, the DNA is TGCAGCGTTGGAACGAGACTAGCTCGAGAGACCCAGTACTTC. This codes for CSVGTRLARETQYF.

This clonotype has more than one count but fewer than ten. V gene TRBV9 combines with J gene TRBJ2-7; a weak D match, TRBD1 (5 bases). The CDR3 spans 15 residues. V gave up 0 bases and J gave up 1 base, with 11 bases separating them. Germline CDR1 SGDLS, CDR2 YYNGEE. The CDR3 region has the DNA TGTGCCAGCAGCGTAGCGGTGGGGCCTTCCTACGAGCAGTACTTC. It codes for CASSVAVGPSYEQYF.

Ten or more counts support this clonotype. The chain carries TRBV5-1 and TRBJ2-3, with D possibly matching TRBD1 (5 bases). V was cut by 2 bases and J by 5 bases, with 12 bases left in between. There are 14 residues in the CDR3. Germline values: CDR1 SGHRS, CDR2 YFSETQ. This chain's CDR3 is CASSLRQSRDTQYF. In DNA, the CDR3 is TGCGCCAGCAGCTTAAGACAGAGCCGAGATACGCAGTATTTT.

CDR3 sequence reads: CASGWGTSSYNEQFF. The CDR3 bases are TGTGCTAGTGGTTGGGGGACTAGCAGCTACAATGAGCAGTTCTTC. V usage is TRBV12-5 and J usage is TRBJ2-1, with 9 positions matching TRBD2. The CDR3 has 15 residues. V trimming: 4 bases; J trimming: 3 bases; junction bases outside the gene matches: 4. The germline V gene encodes CDR1 LGHNT and CDR2 FRNRAP. The variable domain in full, completed from reference TRBV12-5 and TRBJ2-1, reads DARVTQTPRHKVTEMGQEVTMRCQPILGHNTVFWYRQTMMQGLELLAYFRNRAPLDDSGMPKDRFSAEMPDATLATLKIQPSEPRDSAVYFCASGWGTSSYNEQFFGPGTRLTVL.

This clonotype was counted only a few times. V gene TRBV20-1 combines with J gene TRBJ2-1; 12 nucleotides align to TRBD2. Germline V CDR1 and CDR2: DFQATT, SNEGSKA (reference sequence). The CDR3 loop spans 14 amino acids. V lost 6 bases, J lost 5 bases, and 5 bases stayed unmatched. The CDR3 loop reads CSARLAGDHNEQFF. The CDR3 DNA reads as TGCAGTGCAAGACTAGCGGGAGACCACAATGAGCAGTTCTTC.

This clonotype was picked up many times. The chain carries TRBV2 and TRBJ2-1; D perhaps matches TRBD2 (6 bases). This CDR3 is 15 amino acids long. Trimming took 8 bases from V and 5 from J, leaving 19 bases between them. Germline V gene sequence: CDR1 SNHLY, CDR2 FYNNEI. The CDR3 sequence: CASLFPREAHNEQFF. Here the CDR3 DNA reads TGTGCCAGCCTCTTCCCGCGGGAAGCCCACAATGAGCAGTTCTTC.

This clonotype was found many times. This sequence joins TRBV28 and TRBJ2-1, with D maybe TRBD1 (5 bases). Germline V gene data show CDR1 as MDHEN and CDR2 as SYDVKM. Between the trimmed V and J ends, which lost 2 bases and 12 bases, there was a span of 20 bases. The CDR3 length is 15 residues. DNA for the CDR3: TGTGCCAGCAGTTTAGGCGGAAGGGGCTCCGAAGGGCAGTTCTTC. The encoded protein is CASSLGGRGSEGQFF.

This clonotype has ten or more counts. CDR3 loop: CASSYSTGGGPQHF. The CDR3 nucleotides read TGTGCCAGCAGTTACTCAACAGGGGGAGGGCCCCAGCATTTT. The genes are TRBV6-2 or TRBV6-3 and TRBJ1-5, with TRBD1 matching over 8 bases. Germline CDR1 and CDR2: MNHEY and SVGEGT. The CDR3 loop spans 14 amino acids. J lost 9 bases, V lost 0 bases, and 4 bases had no gene match.

The chain employs TRBV2 and TRBJ2-5, with 7 positions matching TRBD1. V dropped 4 bases and J dropped 5; count of bases not matched to a gene: 4. This CDR3 region has 13 residues. Germline V gene sequence: CDR1 SNHLY, CDR2 FYNNEI. CDR3 residues: CASSVEGAETQYF. As DNA, the CDR3 is TGTGCCAGCAGTGTCGAGGGGGCGGAGACCCAGTACTTC. The entire variable domain, with the rest obtained from reference TRBV2 and TRBJ2-5, is as follows: EPEVTQTPSHQVTQMGQEVILRCVPISNHLYFYWYRQILGQKVEFLVSFYNNEISEKSEIFDDQFSVERPDGSNFTLKIRSTKLEDSAMYFCASSVEGAETQYFGPGTRLLVL.

This clonotype was counted a few times. CDR3 protein: CAISDGTGSYNEQFF. CDR3 in DNA: TGTGCCATCAGCGACGGGACAGGATCCTACAATGAGCAGTTCTTC. The chain combines TRBV10-3 with TRBJ2-1; 8 positions match TRBD1. Germline CDR1 is ENHRY and CDR2 is SYGVKD. The length of the CDR3 is 15 residues. Trimming took 6 bases from V and 1 from J; bases not matched to a gene: 5.

This clonotype was seen many times. The J gene is TRBJ2-1, the V gene TRBV19, with D possibly being TRBD2 (5 bases). The CDR3 spans 15 residues. V was trimmed by 6 bases and J by 0 bases, leaving 12 bases between them. Germline V gives CDR1 LNHDA, CDR2 SQIVND (reference sequence). CDR3 sequence (DNA): TGTGCCAGTAGGACGGACTGGAACTCCTACAATGAGCAGTTCTTC. It codes for CASRTDWNSYNEQFF.

The chain joins TRBV5-1 to TRBJ2-7, with 7 bases aligning to TRBD1. Germline V CDR1 and CDR2: SGHRS, YFSETQ. CDR3 size: 12 residues. Trimming at V came to 7 bases and at J to 7 bases, leaving 8 bases not matched to a gene. CDR3 sequence: CASGQAVGEQYF. The CDR3, as DNA: TGCGCCAGCGGACAGGCTGTGGGAGAGCAGTACTTC.

There are a few counts of this clonotype. The V and J genes are TRBV5-1 and TRBJ2-3; TRBD2 matches 11 bases. The CDR3 sequence is 14 residues long. V gave up 3 bases and J gave up 6 bases; unmatched junction bases: 3. Germline V CDR1 and CDR2: SGHRS, YFSETQ. The CDR3 nucleotides read TGCGCCAGCAGCTCACTAGCGGGAGACGATACGCAGTATTTT. It codes for CASSSLAGDDTQYF.

This clonotype was seen at least ten times. The chain joins TRBV12-3 or TRBV12-4 to TRBJ1-2; D is ambiguous. This CDR3 is built from 13 residues. V was cut by 3 bases and J by 4 bases, with 9 bases left in between. This CDR3 is CASSFKLIYGYTF. The CDR3 nucleotides are TGTGCCAGCAGTTTTAAGCTGATCTATGGCTACACCTTC.

This clonotype was counted a few times. V gene TRBV18 combines with J gene TRBJ2-5; perhaps TRBD1 as D (5 bases). This CDR3 comprises 15 residues. The ends were cut back, 3 bases at V and 3 bases at J, with 14 bases in the middle. CDR1 KGHSH and CDR2 LQKENI come from the germline V gene. The CDR3 bases are TGTGCCAGCTCACCGGGGCCAATAAGTGAAGAGACCCAGTACTTC. It specifies CASSPGPISEETQYF.

The chain combines TRBV12-3 or TRBV12-4 with TRBJ1-2; D is unresolved. CDR3 size: 12 residues. The germline V and J ends were trimmed by 7 bases and 0 bases, with 6 bases remaining between them. As DNA, the CDR3 is TGTGCCAGCAATATGCCTAACTATGGCTACACCTTC. Amino acids: CASNMPNYGYTF.